The 28 T cell receptor beta chains reported below all come from one sample, sequenced in a study of metastatic and nonmetastatic thyroid tumors. Thyroid surgery was performed in patients who had received no treatment beforehand. TCRdb reanalyzed the PCR reads with MiXCR. Of 15,000 to 20,000 clones listed, approximately 30% are singletons. Sequences were obtained from blood. The receptors were gathered from a female donor with papillary thyroid cancer or a benign thyroid nodule (not recorded which). Some clones in this sample may be carry-over from other donors' samples.

The CDR3: CAWCQVGRTGELFF. As DNA, the CDR3 is TGTGCCTGGTGCCAGGTCGGGCGAACCGGGGAGCTGTTTTTT. J is TRBJ2-2 and V is TRBV30; D unresolved. The CDR3 loop spans 14 amino acids. Per germline, CDR1 GTSNPN and CDR2 SVGIG (reference sequence). Trimming left V 5 bases short and J 5 bases short, with 15 bases between.

The chain links TRBV6-2 or TRBV6-3 to TRBJ1-4; D possibly corresponds to TRBD1 (6 bases). This CDR3 comprises 15 residues. Per germline, CDR1 MNHEY and CDR2 SVGEGT. The CDR3 protein is CATSLTGTGREKLFF. The DNA of the CDR3 is TGTGCGACCAGCCTAACCGGTACAGGGCGTGAAAAACTGTTTTTT.

Within the sample, this clone is medium-sized. V usage is TRBV11-2 and J usage is TRBJ2-7, with TRBD2 matching over 7 bases. Unmatched junction bases numbered 3, after V lost 0 bases and J lost 4 bases. The length of the CDR3 is 14 residues. Germline values: CDR1 SGHAT, CDR2 FQNNGV. CDR3 nucleotides: TGTGCCAGCAGCTTAGATCTCGGGGGGTACGAGCAGTACTTC. As protein: CASSLDLGGYEQYF.

This clone was found many times. Other DNA sequences of this sample code for an identical CDR3. The chain recombines TRBV7-9 with TRBJ2-5; D is unclear. The CDR3 totals 11 residues. Germline lookup yields CDR1 SEHNR and CDR2 FQNEAQ (reference sequence). The V gene lost 5 bases and the J gene lost 7 bases, with 8 bases spanning the gap. The CDR3 loop reads CASSPDRTQYF. CDR3 in DNA: TGTGCCAGCAGCCCGGATCGGACCCAGTACTTC. Looking up the rest from reference TRBV7-9 and TRBJ2-5 gives the full variable domain: DTGVSQNPRHKITKRGQNVTFRCDPISEHNRLYWYRQTLGQGPEFLTYFQNEAQLEKSRLLSDRFSAERPKGSFSTLEIQRTEQGDSAMYLCASSPDRTQYFGPGTRLLVL.

A remark on this clone: An end of the junction does not agree with germline; a read error may underlie this. This chain connects TRBV7-2 to TRBJ2-1; D not certain. The length of the CDR3 is 13 residues. Germline CDR1 reads SGHTA; CDR2 reads FQGNSA. For the CDR3, the DNA is TGTGCCAGCAGCTTAGCAGTATACAATGAGCAGTTTTTC. It yields the protein CASSLAVYNEQFF.

Many counts were recorded for this clone. The chain has TRBV29-1 and TRBJ1-5; D is ambiguous. CDR3 length: 13 residues. The V gene's germline CDR1 is SQVTM and CDR2 ANQGSEA. V lost 4 bases and J 6 bases, leaving 13 bases between the germline ends. CDR3 coding DNA: TGCAGCGTTGGAAGTGGGTTGGGTCAGCCCCAGCATTTT. It yields the protein CSVGSGLGQPQHF.

This clone has just a few counts. The chain couples TRBV19 to TRBJ2-1; possibly TRBD2 for D (6 bases). The ends were cut back, 6 bases at V and 8 bases at J, with 17 bases in the middle. This CDR3 spans 14 amino acids. Germline V CDR1 and CDR2: LNHDA, SQIVND (reference sequence). The CDR3 loop reads CASSPSVTSYEQFF. DNA for the CDR3: TGTGCCAGTAGCCCCTCCGTTACTAGCTATGAGCAGTTCTTC.

As to this clone: The CDR3 end shows no conserved phenylalanine or tryptophan, and so a read error is likely. It is unclear where the CDR3 begins or ends on the DNA, so no DNA is shown, and the CDR3 is as TCRdb lists it. The chain employs TRBV7-2 and TRBJ2-2. Germline lookup yields CDR1 SGHTA and CDR2 FQGNSA. The CDR3 is made up of 8 amino acids, end residues included. Here the CDR3 reads CASSLVHG.

This clone was seen only once. V is TRBV5-1 and J is TRBJ1-1, with D possibly matching TRBD1 (6 bases). V lost 4 bases, J lost 1 base, and 14 bases lay in between. Germline V gene data show CDR1 as SGHRS and CDR2 as YFSETQ. The CDR3 is 15 amino acids. In DNA form, the CDR3 reads TGCGCCAGCAGCCCCCAAATACAGGGGAACACTGAAGCTTTCTTT. This codes for CASSPQIQGNTEAFF.

The chain has TRBV29-1 and TRBJ1-5; no clear D gene. The V gene's germline CDR1 is SQVTM and CDR2 ANQGSEA. The V end lost 4 bases, the J end lost 10 bases, and 17 bases lay between the germline ends. The CDR3 has 13 residues. DNA for the CDR3: TGCAGCGTTGCCGGTCCCGGAGGTCATCCCCAGCATTTT. Protein sequence: CSVAGPGGHPQHF.

This clone counts as medium-sized (0.01 to 0.1%). This chain joins TRBV7-2 and TRBJ2-7; TRBD2 aligns across 7 bases. The V gene end was trimmed by 3 bases and the J gene end by 4 bases; junction bases not matched to a gene: 9. The CDR3 has 15 amino acids. Germline CDR1 SGHTA, CDR2 FQGNSA. CDR3 DNA: TGTGCCAGCAGCTTGGGGGTAGCGGGTTTGTACGAGCAGTACTTC. This sequence encodes CASSLGVAGLYEQYF.

The V and J genes are TRBV30 and TRBJ1-4; D not certain. Trimming removed 2 bases at V and 1 base at J, with 14 bases between. This CDR3 region has 16 residues. Germline V gene lookup returns CDR1 GTSNPN and CDR2 SVGIG (reference sequence). Here the CDR3 reads CAWSPARTLTNEKLFF. The CDR3 DNA sequence: TGTGCCTGGAGTCCTGCCCGGACTCTAACTAATGAAAAACTGTTTTTT.

This clone occurred many times. V usage is TRBV7-9 and J usage is TRBJ1-2; D unresolved. CDR1 and CDR2 from the germline V gene are SEHNR and FQNEAQ (reference sequence). V shed 5 bases and J shed 3 bases, with 16 bases lying between them. There are 15 residues in the CDR3. The CDR3 coding sequence is TGTGCCAGCAGCCAAGTGACAAGATTGGACTATGGCTACACCTTC. Translation: CASSQVTRLDYGYTF.

This chain links TRBV7-2 with TRBJ2-5; 10 nucleotides align to TRBD1. Trimming cost V 4 bases and J 5 bases; bases outside gene matches: 7. Germline V gene data show CDR1 as SGHTA and CDR2 as FQGNSA. This CDR3 contains 15 residues. The CDR3 here is CASSSGQGGMETQYF. The CDR3 coding sequence is TGTGCCAGCAGCTCCGGACAGGGGGGGATGGAGACCCAGTACTTC.

The rearrangement links TRBV4-1 to TRBJ1-2; D not certain. Trimming shortened V by 0 bases and J by 2 bases, and 10 bases separated the two germline ends. CDR1 and CDR2 from the germline V gene are MGHRA and YSYEKL. CDR3 size: 15 residues. CDR3 in DNA: TGCGCCAGCAGCCAAGACGGGTCGGAAAACTATGGCTACACCTTC. It translates to CASSQDGSENYGYTF.

V is TRBV7-3 and J is TRBJ2-5, with 8 bases lining up with TRBD1. The ends lost 7 bases at V and 7 bases at J; junction bases unmatched: 8. Germline CDR1 and CDR2: SGHTA and FQGTGA. The CDR3 is made up of 13 amino acids. The CDR3 DNA sequence: TGTGCCAGCATCAGGTGGACAGGGAGGACCCAGTACTTC. Its protein product is CASIRWTGRTQYF.

The CDR3, as DNA: TGTGCCAGCAGCTTAAGGGGTATCGGAAACACCATATATTTT. It yields the protein CASSLRGIGNTIYF. The chain joins TRBV7-2 to TRBJ1-3, with a tentative D call TRBD1 (5 bases). CDR1 and CDR2 (germline): SGHTA, FQGNSA. V dropped 2 bases and J dropped 4 bases, with 9 bases sitting between them. CDR3 size: 14 residues.

This clone was picked up many times. Other DNA sequences of this sample code for an identical CDR3. The chain couples TRBV20-1 to TRBJ2-1, with D possibly matching TRBD2 (7 bases). CDR1 DFQATT and CDR2 SNEGSKA come from the germline V gene (reference sequence). The CDR3 is made up of 14 amino acids. This chain's CDR3 is CGLPPKGGGNEQFF. The CDR3 nucleotides are TGCGGCCTCCCCCCCAAGGGGGGGGGAAATGAGCAGTTCTTC.

On this clone itself: At the DNA level, this CDR3 is encoded by other sequences in the same sample as well. The chain is built from TRBV12-3 or TRBV12-4 and TRBJ1-1, with TRBD1 as a possible D gene (6 bases). The CDR3 sequence is 14 residues long. V lost 5 bases and J lost 5, with 15 bases in between. CDR3 amino acids: CASSLQGVATEAFF. DNA of the CDR3: TGTGCCAGCAGTCTACAGGGTGTGGCTACTGAAGCTTTCTTT.

Ten or more counts support this clone. This sequence joins TRBV20-1 and TRBJ2-3, with TRBD2 matching 7 bases. Germline V gene sequence: CDR1 DFQATT, CDR2 SNEGSKA (reference sequence). J was trimmed by 3 bases and V by 6 bases; bases with no gene match: 18. CDR3 length equals 17 residues. The CDR3 nucleotides are TGCAGTGCCCCGTTGGGTGGGAGGGTTTTTGGGACAGATACGCAGTATTTT. Its protein product is CSAPLGGRVFGTDTQYF.

This clone is medium-sized (0.01 to 0.1%) within its sample. The genes are TRBV6-1 and TRBJ1-1, with 8 bases identical to TRBD1. Germline V gene data show CDR1 as MNHNS and CDR2 as SASEGT. The CDR3 consists of 15 residues. Losses at the gene ends were 7 bases for V and 1 base for J; bases not matched to a gene: 8. The CDR3 sequence is CASNFNRGKNTEAFF. CDR3 coding DNA: TGTGCCAGCAACTTCAACAGGGGGAAGAACACTGAAGCTTTCTTT.

Only one count was recorded for this clone. J is TRBJ2-7 and V is TRBV11-3; TRBD2 agrees at 8 bases. There are 15 residues in the CDR3. Germline values: CDR1 SGHNT, CDR2 YENEEA. With V trimmed by 5 bases and J by 0 bases, 6 bases remained unmatched. CDR3 region: CASSLGRGGSYEQYF. Here the CDR3 DNA reads TGTGCCAGCAGCCTAGGTCGGGGGGGCTCCTACGAGCAGTACTTC.

This clone was picked up a small number of times. Sequence at one end of the junction differs from germline and may be a read error. J is TRBJ2-5 and V is TRBV6-1; 9 nucleotides align to TRBD2. Per germline, CDR1 MNHNS and CDR2 SASEGT. The CDR3 is 15 residues long. CDR3 in amino acids: CASIETSGRRETQYF. In DNA, the CDR3 is TGTGCCAGCATTGAAACTAGCGGGCGGCGTGAGACCCAGTACTTC.

This clone was detected ten times or more. Within the sample, other DNA sequences also encode this same CDR3. The J gene is TRBJ2-7, the V gene TRBV25-1; D unresolved. Deletions cut 4 bases from V and 2 bases from J, with 9 bases between. Germline loops: CDR1 MGHDK, CDR2 SYGVNS. The CDR3 totals 13 residues. DNA for the CDR3: TGTGCCAGCAGTGTTGAAGAGGCCTACGAGCAGTACTTC. Translated: CASSVEEAYEQYF.

Only a few counts were recorded for this clone. A read error is possible here, since a much larger clone lies one base away. The same CDR3 arises from other DNA sequences in this sample as well. V and J are TRBV2 and TRBJ2-5, with 12 positions matching TRBD2. With 6 bases clipped from V and 5 bases from J, the junction kept 10 bases outside the gene matches. The germline V gene encodes CDR1 SNHLY and CDR2 FYNNEI. The CDR3 is 16 residues long. The CDR3 bases are TGTGCCAGCAGGGGGGGACTAGCGGGTGGTCACGAGACCCAGTACTTC. Translating gives CASRGGLAGGHETQYF.

This clone has a handful of counts. This chain uses TRBV6-1 with TRBJ1-2, with D uncertain. The CDR3 is 15 residues long. V lost 2 bases, J lost 8 bases, and 18 bases lay in between. Germline V gene lookup returns CDR1 MNHNS and CDR2 SASEGT. DNA of the CDR3: TGTGCCAGCAGTGAAACGGAGGCCGTCTCGCGGGGCTACACCTTC. It specifies CASSETEAVSRGYTF.

This clone occurred once. This chain uses TRBV20-1 with TRBJ2-2; D possibly corresponds to TRBD1 (5 bases). CDR3 length: 15 residues. The germline V gene encodes CDR1 DFQATT and CDR2 SNEGSKA (reference sequence). The CDR3 DNA sequence: TGCAGCGCCTCTGTACAGGACGCGAACACCGGGGAGCTGTTTTTT. Protein: CSASVQDANTGELFF.

J is TRBJ2-3 and V is TRBV6-1; D perhaps matches TRBD2 (5 bases). Germline assignment: CDR1 MNHNS and CDR2 SASEGT. Trimming pared 5 bases from V and 5 bases from J, leaving 23 bases between. The CDR3 is 17 residues long. The CDR3 DNA sequence: TGTGCCAGCAGTAAGGACGGGAAAGAGAGATTCAGAGATACGCAGTATTTT. Translation: CASSKDGKERFRDTQYF.